This T cell receptor beta chain was recorded in a study of T cells in localized non-small cell lung cancer. Study-wide results and caveats: Sequencing was restricted to one tumor region; therefore, heterogeneity remains possible. A higher density of T cells in blood coincided with extended overall survival. Peak T cell clonality was found in uninvolved adjacent lung, exceeding tumor. Turning up in adjacent lung were a median approximately 60 of the top 100 tumor clones.

The V gene lost 4 bases and the J gene lost 1 base, with 12 bases spanning the gap. This CDR3 is built from 14 residues. Germline V gene data show CDR1 as SGHNT and CDR2 as YYREEE (reference sequence). In this sample, this clone turned up a few times. Its antigen is unidentified. The method was immunoSEQ multiplex PCR; TCRdb's version includes in-frame clones alone and lacks a portion of them. Among about 52,000 clones, over 60% were seen once, and the ten largest hold about 4.5%. The receptor comes from a woman aged 40-69 years with stage II lung adenocarcinoma. The sequencing here drew on PBMCs, taken before any cancer treatment. V and J are TRBV5-4 and TRBJ2-7; D might be TRBD1 (6 bases). CDR3 in amino acids: CASSLPTGSYEQYF. CDR3 DNA: TGTGCCAGCAGCCTGCCGACAGGTTCCTACGAGCAGTACTTC.